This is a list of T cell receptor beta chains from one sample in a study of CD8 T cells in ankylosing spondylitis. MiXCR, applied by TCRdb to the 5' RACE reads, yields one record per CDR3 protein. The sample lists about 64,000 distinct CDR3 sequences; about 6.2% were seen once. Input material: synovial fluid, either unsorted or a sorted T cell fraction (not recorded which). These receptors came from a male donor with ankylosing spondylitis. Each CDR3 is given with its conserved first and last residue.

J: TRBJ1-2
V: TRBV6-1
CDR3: CASSKVGLILYGYTF

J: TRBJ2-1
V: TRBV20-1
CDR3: CSARGRGTRTLDEQFF

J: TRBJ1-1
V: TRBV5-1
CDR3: CASSLVWANNQAFF

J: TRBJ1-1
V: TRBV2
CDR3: CASHGDREAFF

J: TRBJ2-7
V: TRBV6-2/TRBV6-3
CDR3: CASSREGGLSYEQYF

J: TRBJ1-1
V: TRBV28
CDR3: CASTSHRGAFF

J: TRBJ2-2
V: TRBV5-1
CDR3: CASSPSLGLAGAGGELFF

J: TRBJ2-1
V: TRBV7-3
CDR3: CASSKQGATYNEQFF

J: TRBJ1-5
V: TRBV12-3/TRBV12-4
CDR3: CASSLQGYNQPQHF

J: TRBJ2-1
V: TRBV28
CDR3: CASRRGLAVSYNEQFF

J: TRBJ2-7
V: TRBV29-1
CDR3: CSVYSPYEQYF

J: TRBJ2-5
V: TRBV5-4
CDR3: CASSLESLQETQYF

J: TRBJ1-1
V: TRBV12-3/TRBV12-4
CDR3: CASSLAARAEAFF

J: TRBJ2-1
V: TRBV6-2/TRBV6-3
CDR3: CASSSGNAGGEQFF

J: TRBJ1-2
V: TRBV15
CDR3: CATSSHSREIYYF

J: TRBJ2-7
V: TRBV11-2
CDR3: CASSPGAGGFYEQYF

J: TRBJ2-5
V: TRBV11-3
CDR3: CASSLGGTFETQYF

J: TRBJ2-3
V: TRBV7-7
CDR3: CASSFRPGADTQYF

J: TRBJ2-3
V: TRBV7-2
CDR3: CASSLVAGQGTDTQYF

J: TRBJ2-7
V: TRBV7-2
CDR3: CASSKGRQTYEQYF

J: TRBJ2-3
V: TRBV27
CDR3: CATGGLAGITDTQYF

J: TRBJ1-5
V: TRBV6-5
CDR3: CASNLDPSNQPQHF